This is a list of T cell receptor beta chains from one sample in a study of cytomegalovirus exposure and HLA in healthy donors. Some clones are missing from TCRdb's copy, which holds only in-frame ones; the method was immunoSEQ multiplex PCR. This sample lists 150,000 to 200,000 clones; its ten largest clones have about 6%. Input material: PBMCs. Source of these receptors: a man aged 30 to 45 in good health and CMV-seronegative. CDR3s include the opening cysteine and the closing phenylalanine or tryptophan. Fields, in order: J gene, D gene, V gene, CDR3 protein, CDR3 DNA. D genes are given only for firm matches.

>TRBJ2-2|-|TRBV11-2
CASSLVRSTGELFF
TGTGCCAGCAGCTTAGTAAGGAGCACCGGGGAGCTGTTTTTT
>TRBJ1-2|TRBD1|TRBV9
CASSAPYRGNYGYTF
TGTGCCAGCAGCGCCCCATACAGGGGTAACTATGGCTACACCTTC
>TRBJ2-3|-|TRBV7-3
CASSSAGPGTRGTDTQYF
TGTGCCAGCAGCTCAGCCGGCCCAGGGACACGCGGCACAGATACGCAGTATTTT
>TRBJ1-1|-|TRBV5-6
CASSLRAWAGTEAFF
TGTGCCAGCAGCTTAAGGGCATGGGCGGGCACTGAAGCTTTCTTT
>TRBJ1-1|-|TRBV13
CASSLGAGSVNTEAFF
TGTGCCAGCAGCTTAGGGGCGGGGAGCGTTAACACTGAAGCTTTCTTT
>TRBJ2-7|TRBD2|TRBV7-2
CASSFSGGAVDEQYF
TGTGCCAGCAGCTTTAGCGGGGGGGCCGTCGACGAGCAGTACTTC
>TRBJ2-1|TRBD1|TRBV5-4
CASSYPDRGLREQFF
TGTGCCAGCAGCTACCCGGACAGGGGGCTTCGTGAGCAGTTCTTC
>TRBJ2-1|TRBD2|TRBV7-3
CASSFTGTSSNEQFF
TGTGCCAGCAGCTTTACCGGGACTAGCAGCAATGAGCAGTTCTTC
>TRBJ2-5|-|TRBV5-1
CASSFFAGNQETQYF
TGCGCCAGCAGCTTCTTTGCAGGCAATCAAGAGACCCAGTACTTC
>TRBJ2-1|-|TRBV2
CASGTRSDRSSYNEQFF
TGTGCCAGCGGGACTAGGTCGGACAGGAGCTCCTACAATGAGCAGTTCTTC
>TRBJ2-2|TRBD2|TRBV9
CASSLGTSGSTGELFF
TGTGCCAGCAGCCTCGGGACTAGCGGGTCCACCGGGGAGCTGTTTTTT
>TRBJ2-7|-|TRBV5-4
CASSFGSGSYEQYF
TGTGCCAGCAGCTTTGGGAGCGGATCCTACGAGCAGTACTTC
>TRBJ2-3|TRBD2|TRBV15
CATSRGLAGPSTDTQYF
TGTGCCACCAGCAGAGGGCTAGCGGGGCCCAGCACAGATACGCAGTATTTT
>TRBJ1-5|-|TRBV4-3
CASSQGQGTQPQHF
TGCGCCAGCAGCCAAGGGCAGGGCACTCAGCCCCAGCATTTT
>TRBJ2-7|-|TRBV19
CASSIGLTGYEQYF
TGTGCCAGTAGTATAGGATTGACAGGCTACGAGCAGTACTTC
>TRBJ1-2|TRBD1|TRBV28
CASSLVDRVYGYTF
TGTGCCAGCAGTTTGGTGGACAGGGTCTATGGCTACACCTTC
>TRBJ2-2|-|TRBV18
CASSPPMSNTGELFF
TGTGCCAGCTCACCACCCATGTCAAACACCGGGGAGCTGTTTTTT
>TRBJ2-3|TRBD1|TRBV9
CASSAPGQGAGDTQYF
TGTGCCAGCAGCGCGCCGGGACAGGGGGCTGGAGATACGCAGTATTTT
>TRBJ2-7|-|TRBV18
CASSTGAGDSYEQYF
TGTGCCAGCTCGACCGGGGCAGGGGACTCCTACGAGCAGTACTTC
>TRBJ1-2|-|TRBV10-2
CASSGALWGYTF
TGCGCCAGCAGTGGGGCCCTATGGGGCTACACCTTC
>TRBJ2-3|-|TRBV4-2
CASSRGGEDTQYF
TGTGCCAGCAGCCGAGGGGGAGAGGATACGCAGTATTTT
>TRBJ2-2|TRBD1|TRBV29-1
CSVGRGRETGELFF
TGCAGCGTTGGCAGGGGGCGCGAGACCGGGGAGCTGTTTTTT
>TRBJ2-7|TRBD1|TRBV28
CASSRGVGTGYEQYF
TGTGCCAGCAGCCGCGGGGTAGGGACAGGGTACGAGCAGTACTTC
>TRBJ1-1|TRBD1|TRBV10-1
CASSESTDRGHKAFF
TGCGCCAGCAGTGAGTCGACGGACAGGGGGCATAAGGCTTTCTTT